These T cell receptor beta chains were read from a single sample in a study of T cells after yellow fever vaccination. MiXCR, run by TCRdb on the 5' RACE reads, gives a single entry per CDR3 protein. Of some 350,000 distinct CDR3 sequences listed, approximately 4% are singletons. Sequenced material: PBMCs, taken 5 days after the yellow fever booster vaccination. The receptors shown here come from a man aged 18 to 30 who received the YFV17D yellow fever vaccine. CDR3s include the opening cysteine and the closing phenylalanine or tryptophan. Each record gives: J gene, D gene, V gene, CDR3 protein. A D gene is named only where the DNA matches it firmly.

j_gene: TRBJ2-5
d_gene: .
v_gene: TRBV3-1
CDR3aa: CASSQVSSETETQYF

j_gene: TRBJ1-2
d_gene: .
v_gene: TRBV7-2
CDR3aa: CASTLGWNYGYTF

j_gene: TRBJ2-3
d_gene: TRBD1
v_gene: TRBV5-6
CDR3aa: CASSAVFQGATDTQYF

j_gene: TRBJ1-1
d_gene: .
v_gene: TRBV7-9
CDR3aa: CASSLGAYQAFF

j_gene: TRBJ1-5
d_gene: .
v_gene: TRBV6-1
CDR3aa: CASSPGQQGSQPQHF

j_gene: TRBJ1-5
d_gene: .
v_gene: TRBV7-9
CDR3aa: CASSSAGIGLSQPQHF

j_gene: TRBJ2-5
d_gene: .
v_gene: TRBV28
CDR3aa: CASTKETQYF

j_gene: TRBJ1-1
d_gene: .
v_gene: TRBV7-9
CDR3aa: CASSLPGPEAFF

j_gene: TRBJ1-2
d_gene: .
v_gene: TRBV29-1
CDR3aa: CSVVSDGYTF

j_gene: TRBJ1-4
d_gene: .
v_gene: TRBV7-9
CDR3aa: CASEGEGKLFF

j_gene: TRBJ1-2
d_gene: .
v_gene: TRBV4-1
CDR3aa: CASSQVRPGRRGYTF

j_gene: TRBJ2-3
d_gene: .
v_gene: TRBV5-1
CDR3aa: CASSLGLTGDRHTDTQYF

j_gene: TRBJ1-4
d_gene: .
v_gene: TRBV12-3/TRBV12-4
CDR3aa: CASSSEVGEKLFF

j_gene: TRBJ2-7
d_gene: .
v_gene: TRBV4-2
CDR3aa: CASSQGGFNYEQYF